This T cell receptor beta chain was captured in a study of blood T cell repertoires in COVID-19. Generated by immunoSEQ multiplex PCR, the TCRdb table keeps only in-frame clones and is missing some. The sample has some 110,000 clones, 75% to 90% seen once. During active infection, Seattle patients enrolled and were then monitored through disease. Trimming left V 6 bases short and J 3 bases short, with 11 bases between. Germline V gene data show CDR1 as SEHNR and CDR2 as FQNEAQ (reference sequence). The CDR3 is 13 residues long. The sequence was obtained from a woman of 80 years or more with COVID-19, enrolled during active disease. The chain is built from TRBV7-9 and TRBJ1-1; no clear D. The sequenced sample was peripheral blood. In nucleotides, the CDR3 is TGTGCCAGCAGATCCTGGGCCTACACTGAAGCTTTCTTT. Translation: CASRSWAYTEAFF. Full variable domain (missing parts from reference TRBV7-9 and TRBJ1-1): DTGVSQNPRHKITKRGQNVTFRCDPISEHNRLYWYRQTLGQGPEFLTYFQNEAQLEKSRLLSDRFSAERPKGSFSTLEIQRTEQGDSAMYLCASRSWAYTEAFFGQGTRLTVV.